These 14 T cell receptor beta chains came from one sample sequenced in a study of blood T cell repertoires in COVID-19. Repertoires were generated with immunoSEQ multiplex PCR, while TCRdb's copy carries only in-frame clones and drops some. The sample lists a few hundred thousand clones, 70% to 90% seen once, with around 0.97% in the top ten. The sample consisted of peripheral blood. Source of these receptors: a man in his forties or fifties with acute or convalescent COVID-19.

The rearrangement uses TRBV6-1 and TRBJ1-5, with 9 bases lining up with TRBD1. The CDR3 length is 16 residues. Germline loops: CDR1 MNHNS, CDR2 SASEGT. The V and J ends lost 4 bases and 7 bases, in that order; junction bases with no gene match: 11. The DNA of the CDR3 is TGTGCCAGCAGTGCCGTGGACAGGGGAATCATACAGCCCCAGCATTTT. Translating gives CASSAVDRGIIQPQHF.

The J gene is TRBJ2-3, the V gene TRBV6-2 or TRBV6-3; D remains ambiguous. The germline V gene has CDR1 MNHEY and CDR2 SVGEGT. V was trimmed by 5 bases and J by 3 bases, leaving 15 bases between them. The CDR3 has 15 residues. CDR3 bases: TGTGCCAGCAGTCTTAGACAACCCCAGACAGATACGCAGTATTTT. Its translation: CASSLRQPQTDTQYF.

The rearrangement links TRBV19 to TRBJ1-6; TRBD1 aligns across 7 bases. CDR1 LNHDA and CDR2 SQIVND come from the germline V gene (reference sequence). The CDR3 has 16 residues. Losses at the gene ends were 6 bases for V and 4 bases for J; bases not matched to a gene: 9. CDR3 sequence reads: CASSQGTANYNSPLHF. The CDR3 DNA follows: TGTGCCAGTAGCCAAGGGACAGCTAATTATAATTCACCCCTCCACTTT.

V gene TRBV7-9 combines with J gene TRBJ1-1; D is unresolved. Germline V CDR1 and CDR2: SEHNR, FQNEAQ (reference sequence). This CDR3 region has 18 residues. The V and J ends lost 5 bases and 3 bases respectively, with 25 bases between them. As DNA, the CDR3 is TGTGCCAGCAGCCCCCCCGGGTGGCGGGGTTCCAGAGACACTGAAGCTTTCTTT. Translated, it gives CASSPPGWRGSRDTEAFF.

The table lists this clone with a few counts. This chain uses TRBV4-3 with TRBJ1-1; D perhaps matches TRBD1 (6 bases). The CDR3 runs 15 residues. V lost 5 bases and J lost 3, with 16 bases in between. From germline, CDR1 is LGHNA and CDR2 YSLEER. The CDR3 spells CASSSSTGRDTEAFF. The CDR3 nucleotides read TGCGCCAGCAGCTCCTCTACAGGGCGTGACACTGAAGCTTTCTTT.

The chain joins TRBV7-8 to TRBJ2-7; D remains unclear. V dropped 2 bases and J dropped 0 bases, with 11 bases sitting between them. Looked up from germline, CDR1 is SGHVS and CDR2 is FQNEAQ. The CDR3 is made up of 15 amino acids. Written as DNA, the CDR3 is TGTGCCAGCAGCTTATATGCAGGCATCTCCTACGAGCAGTACTTC. It is translated as CASSLYAGISYEQYF.

For this clone: The sample carries other DNA sequences with the same CDR3. The V and J genes are TRBV6-5 and TRBJ1-1, with D maybe TRBD1 (5 bases). The V gene's germline CDR1 is MNHEY and CDR2 SVGAGI. Trimming shortened V by 2 bases and J by 5 bases, and 6 bases separated the two germline ends. The CDR3 has 12 residues. This CDR3 reads CASSYGGTEAFF. In nucleotides, the CDR3 is TGTGCCAGCAGTTACGGGGGGACTGAAGCTTTCTTT.

The chain couples TRBV6-5 to TRBJ1-1; TRBD1 aligns across 8 bases. The length of the CDR3 is 15 residues. CDR1 MNHEY and CDR2 SVGAGI come from the germline V gene. J was trimmed by 4 bases and V by 2 bases; bases with no gene match: 6. In nucleotides, the CDR3 is TGTGCCAGCAGTTACACAGGGGGTAGAGGCACTGAAGCTTTCTTT. Encoded protein: CASSYTGGRGTEAFF.

This clone was seen only a few times. The V call is TRBV12-2, the J call TRBJ2-1; TRBD2 is the table's D call and was not checked against the DNA. TRBV12-2 is an annotated pseudogene. The CDR3 runs to 18 residues. CDR3 DNA: TGTGCAAGTCGTACGGGACTAGCGGGGGGGCCGTCCTACAATGAGCAGTTCTTC. Translation gives CASRTGLAGGPSYNEQFF.

The chain's CDR3 is CASSLAGVTYNEQFF. The CDR3 nucleotides are TGTGCCAGCAGCTTGGCCGGGGTTACCTACAATGAGCAGTTCTTC. This chain links TRBV5-4 with TRBJ2-1; D perhaps matches TRBD2 (5 bases). CDR1 SGHNT and CDR2 YYREEE come from the germline V gene (reference sequence). The CDR3 runs 15 residues. V lost 0 bases and J 2 bases, leaving 9 bases between the germline ends.

This clone was detected a few times. J is TRBJ2-3 and V is TRBV9, with D possibly being TRBD2 (6 bases). V shed 4 bases and J shed 6 bases, with 15 bases lying between them. This CDR3 is built from 14 residues. CDR1 and CDR2 from the germline V gene are SGDLS and YYNGEE. The CDR3 is CASSPRPSGDTQYF. DNA for the CDR3: TGTGCCAGCAGCCCCCGCCCAAGCGGGGATACGCAGTATTTT.

The rearrangement joins TRBV10-3 to TRBJ1-1, with 7 bases identical to TRBD1. V lost 4 bases and J lost 11; bases outside the gene matches: 13. The CDR3 consists of 14 residues. Germline lookup yields CDR1 ENHRY and CDR2 SYGVKD. The CDR3: CAISVGTDGTAAFF. Here the CDR3 DNA reads TGTGCCATCAGTGTCGGGACAGACGGTACGGCGGCTTTCTTT.

The chain combines TRBV15 with TRBJ1-5; no clear D. Germline V gene data show CDR1 as LNHNV and CDR2 as YYDKDF (reference sequence). The CDR3 extends over 13 amino acids. Trimming removed 0 bases at V and 6 bases at J, with 6 bases between. This chain's CDR3 is CATSRDRFQPQHF. In DNA form, the CDR3 reads TGTGCCACCAGCAGAGATCGGTTTCAGCCCCAGCATTTT.

Of note for this clone: This CDR3 is also generated by other DNA sequences in the sample. The chain couples TRBV18 to TRBJ1-2; D may be TRBD1 (6 bases). The V end was cut by 2 bases, the J end by 2 bases, with 6 bases between. Germline CDR1 KGHSH, CDR2 LQKENI. This CDR3 spans 13 amino acids. The CDR3 nucleotides read TGTGCCAGCTCACCAGGGGGCAACTATGGCTACACCTTC. This encodes CASSPGGNYGYTF.